Listed here are 3 T cell receptor beta chains from one sample, sequenced in a study of CD8 T cells in Susac syndrome. cDNA came from about 0.5 to 1 ug RNA primed by random hexamers. TCRdb itself ran the immunoSEQ multiplex PCR reads through MiXCR, one entry per CDR3 protein. Of just under 95,000 distinct CDR3 sequences listed, roughly 94% were seen once; the top ten hold 0.3% to 0.35%. The sequenced sample was CD4+ T cells from PBMCs. The receptors shown here come from a human donor with Susac syndrome.

The V call is TRBV20-1, the J call TRBJ1-4, with 7 bases fitting TRBD1. Trimming removed 3 bases from V and 7 bases from J; junction bases left unmatched: 14. The CDR3 has 16 amino acids. From germline, CDR1 is DFQATT and CDR2 SNEGSKA (reference sequence). Written as DNA, the CDR3 is TGCAGTGCTAGGATTCCCCAAAACAGGGGACGTGAAAAACTGTTTTTT. Translation: CSARIPQNRGREKLFF.

V usage is TRBV3-1 and J usage is TRBJ1-6, with TRBD1 matching over 10 bases. The CDR3 is made up of 15 amino acids. In germline, CDR1 is LGHDT, CDR2 YNNKEL (reference sequence). The V segment lost 3 bases and the J segment 14 bases; nucleotides outside the gene matches: 10. As DNA, the CDR3 is TGTGCCAGCAGCCATCCGGGACAGGGGCCCCCGGCCCTCCACTTT. Its protein product is CASSHPGQGPPALHF.

The chain has TRBV19 and TRBJ1-2; no clear D gene. This CDR3 is 14 amino acids long. V was shortened by 3 bases and J by 6 bases, with 14 bases between the two germline ends. CDR1 LNHDA and CDR2 SQIVND come from the germline V gene (reference sequence). CDR3 in amino acids: CASSIGGARDGYTF. The CDR3 DNA is TGTGCCAGTAGTATTGGAGGCGCCCGGGATGGCTACACCTTC. Using reference TRBV19 and TRBJ1-2 for the parts outside the CDR3, the full variable domain is DGGITQSPKYLFRKEGQNVTLSCEQNLNHDAMYWYRQDPGQGLRLIYYSQIVNDFQKGDIAEGYSVSREKKESFPLTVTSAQKNPTAFYLCASSIGGARDGYTFGSGTRLTVV.